The rows below give T cell receptor beta chains drawn from one sample of a study of blood T cell repertoires in COVID-19. Sequencing used immunoSEQ multiplex PCR; TCRdb keeps in-frame clones, though not all of them. Of more than 95,000 clones listed, 88% are singletons. The sequencing input was peripheral blood. The receptors were gathered from a man aged 45-65 years with acute or convalescent COVID-19. Each CDR3 is given with its conserved first and last residue. A D gene is named only where the DNA matches it firmly. Rows give clone size only sometimes, using once, few, many, or a class for an expanded clone.

clone_size,cdr3_length,j_call,d_call,v_call,cdr3_aa,cdr3_nt
.,15,TRBJ2-1,.,TRBV11-2,CASSLGAAPSDEQFF,TGTGCCAGCAGCTTAGGAGCGGCCCCCTCTGATGAGCAGTTCTTC
.,15,TRBJ2-2,.,TRBV7-8,CASSLATKNTGELFF,TGTGCCAGCAGCTTAGCGACAAAGAACACCGGGGAGCTGTTTTTT
few,12,TRBJ2-3,.,TRBV10-3,CAISVSFDTQYF,TGTGCCATCAGTGTTAGTTTCGATACGCAGTATTTT
.,11,TRBJ1-2,.,TRBV6-5,CATSNRAGYTF,TGTGCCACCTCGAACAGGGCTGGCTACACCTTC
once,11,TRBJ2-5,.,TRBV20-1,CSAIGEETQYF,TGCAGTGCTATAGGGGAAGAGACCCAGTACTTC
.,16,TRBJ2-5,TRBD2,TRBV5-8,CASSLFSGGYQETQYF,TGTGCCAGCAGCCTGTTTAGCGGGGGTTACCAAGAGACCCAGTACTTC
.,15,TRBJ1-6,TRBD1,TRBV4-2,CASSQDPGGQSPLHF,TGTGCCAGCAGCCAAGACCCAGGGGGACAATCACCCCTCCACTTT
.,15,TRBJ1-6,.,TRBV7-9,CASSLADSYNSPLHF,TGTGCCAGCAGCTTAGCCGACAGCTATAATTCACCCCTCCACTTT
.,18,TRBJ2-1,TRBD2,TRBV5-1,CASSSTRTSARGNNEQFF,TGCGCCAGCAGCTCGACCCGGACTAGCGCCCGAGGGAACAATGAGCAGTTCTTC
.,14,TRBJ2-5,TRBD1,TRBV7-9,CASNQGTGQETQYF,TGTGCCAGCAACCAGGGGACAGGGCAAGAGACCCAGTACTTC
.,15,TRBJ1-5,TRBD1,TRBV5-1,CASSWGQGGNQPQHF,TGCGCCAGCAGCTGGGGACAGGGGGGCAATCAGCCCCAGCATTTT
.,14,TRBJ2-5,.,TRBV5-4,CASSLGRDQETQYF,TGTGCCAGCAGCTTGGGGCGGGACCAAGAGACCCAGTACTTC
.,17,TRBJ2-1,TRBD2,TRBV7-9,CASSPEAGGPDYNEQFF,TGTGCCAGCAGCCCAGAAGCGGGAGGGCCAGACTACAATGAGCAGTTCTTC
.,14,TRBJ1-1,.,TRBV18,CASSPNRVGTEAFF,TGTGCCAGCTCACCAAACAGGGTAGGCACTGAAGCTTTCTTT